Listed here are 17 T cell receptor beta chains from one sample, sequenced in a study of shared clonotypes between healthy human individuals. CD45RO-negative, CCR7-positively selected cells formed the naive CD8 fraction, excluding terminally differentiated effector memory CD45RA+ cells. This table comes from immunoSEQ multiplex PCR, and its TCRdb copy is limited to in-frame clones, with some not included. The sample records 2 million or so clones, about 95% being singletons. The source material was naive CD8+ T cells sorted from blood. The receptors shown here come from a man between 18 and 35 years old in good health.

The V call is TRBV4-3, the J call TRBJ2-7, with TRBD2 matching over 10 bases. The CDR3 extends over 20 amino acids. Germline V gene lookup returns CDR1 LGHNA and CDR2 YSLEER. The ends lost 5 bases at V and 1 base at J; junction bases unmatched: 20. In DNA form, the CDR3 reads TGCGCCAGCAGCTTCGCTCTTCCGGGCAGGGAACTAGCGGGATCCTACGAGCAGTACTTC. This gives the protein CASSFALPGRELAGSYEQYF.

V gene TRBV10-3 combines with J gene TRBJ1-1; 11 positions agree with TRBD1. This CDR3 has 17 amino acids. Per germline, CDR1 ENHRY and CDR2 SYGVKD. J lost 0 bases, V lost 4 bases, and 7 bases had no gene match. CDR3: CAISVAGQGAMNTEAFF. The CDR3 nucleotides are TGTGCCATCAGTGTAGCTGGACAGGGGGCCATGAACACTGAAGCTTTCTTT.

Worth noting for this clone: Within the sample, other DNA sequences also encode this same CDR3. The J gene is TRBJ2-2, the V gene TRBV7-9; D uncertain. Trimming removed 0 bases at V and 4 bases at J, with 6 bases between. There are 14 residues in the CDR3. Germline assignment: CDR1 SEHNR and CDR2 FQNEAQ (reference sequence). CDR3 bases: TGTGCCAGCAGCTTAGCGCTAGGCACCGGGGAGCTGTTTTTT. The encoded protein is CASSLALGTGELFF.

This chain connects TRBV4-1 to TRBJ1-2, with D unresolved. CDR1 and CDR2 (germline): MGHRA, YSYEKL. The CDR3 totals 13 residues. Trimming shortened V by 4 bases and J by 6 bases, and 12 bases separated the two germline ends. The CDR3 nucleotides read TGCGCCAGCAGCCCGGTCAGTCTCGATGGCTACACCTTC. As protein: CASSPVSLDGYTF.

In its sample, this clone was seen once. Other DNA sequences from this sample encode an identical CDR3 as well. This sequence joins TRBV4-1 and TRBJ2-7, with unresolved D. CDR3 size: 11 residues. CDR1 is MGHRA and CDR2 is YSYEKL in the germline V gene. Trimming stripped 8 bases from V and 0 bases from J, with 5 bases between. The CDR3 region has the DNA TGCGCCAGCGGAAGCTCCTACGAGCAGTACTTC. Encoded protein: CASGSSYEQYF.

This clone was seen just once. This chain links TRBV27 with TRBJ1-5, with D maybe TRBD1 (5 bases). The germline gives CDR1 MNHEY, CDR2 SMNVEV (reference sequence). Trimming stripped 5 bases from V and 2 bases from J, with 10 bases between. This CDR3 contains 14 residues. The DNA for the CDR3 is TGTGCCAGCAGTAACCGGGACGGCAATCAGCCCCAGCATTTT. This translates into CASSNRDGNQPQHF.

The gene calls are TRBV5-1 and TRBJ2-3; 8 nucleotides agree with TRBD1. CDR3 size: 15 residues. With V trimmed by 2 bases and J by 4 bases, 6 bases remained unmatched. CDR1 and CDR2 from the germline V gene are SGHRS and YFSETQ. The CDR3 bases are TGCGCCAGCAGCTTCGGGACAGGCCGTTCAGATACGCAGTATTTT. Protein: CASSFGTGRSDTQYF.

In DNA, the CDR3 is TGTGCCAGCAACCGGGACAGGGTGGCTGAAGCTTTCTTT. Its translation: CASNRDRVAEAFF. The J gene is TRBJ1-1, the V gene TRBV6-5; 9 nucleotides line up with TRBD1. The CDR3 contains 13 residues. Germline CDR1 and CDR2: MNHEY and SVGAGI. V gave up 7 bases and J gave up 6 bases; unmatched junction bases: 6.

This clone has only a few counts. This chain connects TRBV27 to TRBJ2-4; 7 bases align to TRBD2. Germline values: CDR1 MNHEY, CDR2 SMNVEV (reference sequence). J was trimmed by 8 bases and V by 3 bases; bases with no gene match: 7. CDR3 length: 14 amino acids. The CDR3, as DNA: TGTGCCAGCAGTTTGAGGGAGGGCCTGGACATTCAGTACTTC. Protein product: CASSLREGLDIQYF.

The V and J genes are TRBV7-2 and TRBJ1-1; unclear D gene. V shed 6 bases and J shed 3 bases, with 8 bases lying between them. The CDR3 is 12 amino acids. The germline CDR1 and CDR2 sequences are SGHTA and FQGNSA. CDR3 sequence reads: CASRGGYTEAFF. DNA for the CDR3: TGTGCCAGCAGGGGTGGGTACACTGAAGCTTTCTTT.

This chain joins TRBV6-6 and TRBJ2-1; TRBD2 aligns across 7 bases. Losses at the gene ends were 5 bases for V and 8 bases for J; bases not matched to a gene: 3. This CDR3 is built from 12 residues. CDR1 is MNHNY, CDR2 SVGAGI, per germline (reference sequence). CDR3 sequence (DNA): TGTGCCAGCAGTCCAGCGGGGTATGAGCAGTTCTTC. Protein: CASSPAGYEQFF.

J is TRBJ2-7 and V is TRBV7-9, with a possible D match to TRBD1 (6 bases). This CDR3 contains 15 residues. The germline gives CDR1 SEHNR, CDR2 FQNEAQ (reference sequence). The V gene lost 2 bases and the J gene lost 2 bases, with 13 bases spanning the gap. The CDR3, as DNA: TGTGCCAGCAGCTTAATATCGACAGGCCCCTACGAGCAGTACTTC. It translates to CASSLISTGPYEQYF.

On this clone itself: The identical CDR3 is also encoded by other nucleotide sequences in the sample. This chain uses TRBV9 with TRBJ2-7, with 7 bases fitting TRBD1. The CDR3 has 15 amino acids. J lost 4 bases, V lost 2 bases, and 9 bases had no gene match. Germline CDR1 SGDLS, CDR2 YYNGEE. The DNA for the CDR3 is TGTGCCAGCAGCGTCGGCTCCGGGACAGATTACGAGCAGTACTTC. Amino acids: CASSVGSGTDYEQYF.

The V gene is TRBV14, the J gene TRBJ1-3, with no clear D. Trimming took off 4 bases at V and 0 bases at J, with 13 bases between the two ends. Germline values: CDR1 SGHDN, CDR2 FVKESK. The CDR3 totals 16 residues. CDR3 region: CASSPRPGRSGNTIYF. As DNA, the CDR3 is TGTGCCAGCAGCCCCCGGCCTGGCCGCTCTGGAAACACCATATATTTT.

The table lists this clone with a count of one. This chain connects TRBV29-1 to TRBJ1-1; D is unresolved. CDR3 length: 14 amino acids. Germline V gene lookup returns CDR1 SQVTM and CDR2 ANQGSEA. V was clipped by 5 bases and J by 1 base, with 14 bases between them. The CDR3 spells CSVRRKAPNTEAFF. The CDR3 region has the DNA TGCAGCGTTCGACGGAAGGCCCCGAACACTGAAGCTTTCTTT.

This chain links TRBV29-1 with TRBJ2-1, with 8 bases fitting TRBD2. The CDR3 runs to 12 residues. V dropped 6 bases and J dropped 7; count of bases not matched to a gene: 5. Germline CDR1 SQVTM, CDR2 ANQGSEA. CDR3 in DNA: TGCAGCGTCCACCGGGGGGGGAATGAGCAGTTCTTC. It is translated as CSVHRGGNEQFF.

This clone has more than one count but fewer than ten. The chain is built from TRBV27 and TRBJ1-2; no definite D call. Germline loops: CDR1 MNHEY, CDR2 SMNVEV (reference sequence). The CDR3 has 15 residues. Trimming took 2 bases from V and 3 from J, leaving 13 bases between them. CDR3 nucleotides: TGTGCCAGCAGTTTAGTGGGCAGGTGGGACTATGGCTACACCTTC. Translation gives CASSLVGRWDYGYTF.